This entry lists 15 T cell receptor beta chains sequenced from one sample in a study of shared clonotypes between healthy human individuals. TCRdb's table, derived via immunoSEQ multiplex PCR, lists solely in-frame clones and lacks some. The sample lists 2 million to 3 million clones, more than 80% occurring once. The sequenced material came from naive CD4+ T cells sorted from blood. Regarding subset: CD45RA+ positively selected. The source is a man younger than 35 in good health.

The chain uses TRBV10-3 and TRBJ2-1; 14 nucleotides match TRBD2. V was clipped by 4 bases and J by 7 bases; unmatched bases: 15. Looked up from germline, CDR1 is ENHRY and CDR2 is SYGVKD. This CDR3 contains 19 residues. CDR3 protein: CAISGGGLAGVRGRNEQFF. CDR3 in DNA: TGTGCCATCAGTGGGGGGGGACTAGCGGGAGTCAGAGGAAGGAATGAGCAGTTCTTC.

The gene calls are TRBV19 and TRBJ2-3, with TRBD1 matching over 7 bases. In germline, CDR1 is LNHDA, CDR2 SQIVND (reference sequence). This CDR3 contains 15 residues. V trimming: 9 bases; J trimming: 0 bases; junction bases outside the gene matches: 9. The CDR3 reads CASRDRTGSTDTQYF. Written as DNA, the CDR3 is TGTGCCAGCCGAGACCGGACAGGTAGCACAGATACGCAGTATTTT.

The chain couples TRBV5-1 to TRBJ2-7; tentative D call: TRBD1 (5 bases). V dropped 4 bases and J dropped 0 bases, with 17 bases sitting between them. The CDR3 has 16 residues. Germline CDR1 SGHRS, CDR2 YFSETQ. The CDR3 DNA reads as TGCGCCAGCAGCCCCCTCGACCGGACAAGCTCCTACGAGCAGTACTTC. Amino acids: CASSPLDRTSSYEQYF.

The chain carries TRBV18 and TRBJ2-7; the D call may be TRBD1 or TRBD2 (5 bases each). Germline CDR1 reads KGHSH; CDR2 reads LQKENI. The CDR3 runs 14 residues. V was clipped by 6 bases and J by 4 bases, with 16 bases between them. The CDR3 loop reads CASSAGTNDYEQYF. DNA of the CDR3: TGTGCCAGCTCCGCCGGGACCAATGATTACGAGCAGTACTTC.

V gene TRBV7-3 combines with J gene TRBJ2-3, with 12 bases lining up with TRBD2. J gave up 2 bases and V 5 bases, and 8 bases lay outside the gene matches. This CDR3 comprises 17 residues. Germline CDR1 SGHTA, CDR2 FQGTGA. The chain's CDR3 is CASSTRTSGDLTDTQYF. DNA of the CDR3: TGTGCCAGCAGCACCAGGACTAGCGGGGATCTCACAGATACGCAGTATTTT.

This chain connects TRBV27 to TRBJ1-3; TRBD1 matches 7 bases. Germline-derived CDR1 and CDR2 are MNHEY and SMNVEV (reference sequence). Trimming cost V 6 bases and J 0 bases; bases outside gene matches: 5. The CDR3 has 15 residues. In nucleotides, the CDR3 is TGTGCCAGCAGCCGGACAGGAAACTCTGGAAACACCATATATTTT. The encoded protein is CASSRTGNSGNTIYF.

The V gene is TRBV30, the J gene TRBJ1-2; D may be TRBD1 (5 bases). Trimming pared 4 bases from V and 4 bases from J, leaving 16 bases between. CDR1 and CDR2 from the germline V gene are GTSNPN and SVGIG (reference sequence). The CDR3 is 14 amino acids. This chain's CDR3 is CAWTVDSGSYGYTF. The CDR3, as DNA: TGTGCCTGGACCGTGGATTCAGGGAGCTATGGCTACACCTTC.

The CDR3 protein is CASSFDDIQYF. The CDR3 bases are TGTGCCAGCAGCTTTGATGACATTCAGTACTTC. This rearrangement joins TRBV11-2 to TRBJ2-4; D gene ambiguous. The CDR3 spans 11 residues. Germline V gene sequence: CDR1 SGHAT, CDR2 FQNNGV. The ends were cut back, 3 bases at V and 8 bases at J, with 5 bases in the middle.

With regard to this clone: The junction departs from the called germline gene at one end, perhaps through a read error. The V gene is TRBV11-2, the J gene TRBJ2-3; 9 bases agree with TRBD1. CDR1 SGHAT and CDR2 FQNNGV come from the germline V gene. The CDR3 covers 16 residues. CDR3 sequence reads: CASSLEGQGLTYTQYF. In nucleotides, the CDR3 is TGTGCCAGCAGCTTAGAAGGACAGGGGCTCACATATACGCAGTATTTT.

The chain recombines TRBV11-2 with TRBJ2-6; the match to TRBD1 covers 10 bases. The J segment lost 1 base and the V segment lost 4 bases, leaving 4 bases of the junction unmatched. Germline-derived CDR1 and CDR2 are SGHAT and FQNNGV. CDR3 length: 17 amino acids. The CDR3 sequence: CASSSRGQGSGANVLTF. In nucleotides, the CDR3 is TGTGCCAGCAGCTCACGGGGACAGGGGTCTGGGGCCAACGTCCTGACTTTC.

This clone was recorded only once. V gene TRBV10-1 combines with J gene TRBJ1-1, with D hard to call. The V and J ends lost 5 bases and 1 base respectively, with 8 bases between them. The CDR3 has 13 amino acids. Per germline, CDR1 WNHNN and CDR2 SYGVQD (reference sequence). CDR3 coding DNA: TGCGCCAGCAGTAATGCAAGGAACACTGAAGCTTTCTTT. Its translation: CASSNARNTEAFF.

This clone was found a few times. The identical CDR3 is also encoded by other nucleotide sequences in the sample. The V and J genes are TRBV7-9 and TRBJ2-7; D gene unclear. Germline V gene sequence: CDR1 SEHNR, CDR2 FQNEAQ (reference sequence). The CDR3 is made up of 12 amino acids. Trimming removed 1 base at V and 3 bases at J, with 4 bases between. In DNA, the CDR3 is TGTGCCAGCAGCTTAGAGGTCTACGAGCAGTACTTC. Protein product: CASSLEVYEQYF.

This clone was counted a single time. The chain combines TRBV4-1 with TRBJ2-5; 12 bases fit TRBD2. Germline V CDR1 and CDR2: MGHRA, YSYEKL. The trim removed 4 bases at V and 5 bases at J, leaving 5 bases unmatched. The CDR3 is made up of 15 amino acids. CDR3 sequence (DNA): TGCGCCAGCAGCCCTAGCGGGAGGGCCGGGGAGACCCAGTACTTC. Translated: CASSPSGRAGETQYF.

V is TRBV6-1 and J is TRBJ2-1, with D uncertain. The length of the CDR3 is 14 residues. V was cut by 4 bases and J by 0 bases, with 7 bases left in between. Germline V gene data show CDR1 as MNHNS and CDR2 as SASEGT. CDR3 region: CASSASFSYNEQFF. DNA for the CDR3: TGTGCCAGCAGTGCGAGTTTCTCCTACAATGAGCAGTTCTTC.

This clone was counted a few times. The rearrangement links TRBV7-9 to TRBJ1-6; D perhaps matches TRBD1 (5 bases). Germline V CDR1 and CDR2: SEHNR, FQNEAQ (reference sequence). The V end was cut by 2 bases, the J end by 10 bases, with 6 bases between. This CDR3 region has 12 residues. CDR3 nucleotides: TGTGCCAGCAGCTTAAGGGGCTCACCCCTCCACTTT. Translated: CASSLRGSPLHF.